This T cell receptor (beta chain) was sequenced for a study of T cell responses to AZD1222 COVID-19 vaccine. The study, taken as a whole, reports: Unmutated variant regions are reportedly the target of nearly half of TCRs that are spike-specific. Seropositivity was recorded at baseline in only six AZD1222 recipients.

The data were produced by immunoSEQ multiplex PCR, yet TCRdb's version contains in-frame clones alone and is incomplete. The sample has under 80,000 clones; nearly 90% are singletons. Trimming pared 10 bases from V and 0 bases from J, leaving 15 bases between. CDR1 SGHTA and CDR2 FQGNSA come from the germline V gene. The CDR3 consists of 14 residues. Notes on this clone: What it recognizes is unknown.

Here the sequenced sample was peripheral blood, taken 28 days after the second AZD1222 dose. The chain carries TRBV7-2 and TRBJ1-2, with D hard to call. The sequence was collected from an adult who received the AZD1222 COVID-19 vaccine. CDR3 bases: TGTGCCATCTTAGGGCCCTGGGCTAACTATGGCTACACCTTC. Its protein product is CAILGPWANYGYTF.